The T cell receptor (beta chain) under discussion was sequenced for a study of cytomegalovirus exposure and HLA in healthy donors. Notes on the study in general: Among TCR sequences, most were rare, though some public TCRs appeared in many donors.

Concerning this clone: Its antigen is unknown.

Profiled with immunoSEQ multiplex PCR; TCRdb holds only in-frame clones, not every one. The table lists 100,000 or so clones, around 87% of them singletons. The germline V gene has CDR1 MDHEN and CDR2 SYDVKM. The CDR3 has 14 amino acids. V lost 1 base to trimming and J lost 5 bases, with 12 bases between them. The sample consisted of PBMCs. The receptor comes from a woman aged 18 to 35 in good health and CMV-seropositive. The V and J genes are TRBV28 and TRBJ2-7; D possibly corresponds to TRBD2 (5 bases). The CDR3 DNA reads TGTGCCAGCAGTTTATCCCCTCTACTAGACGAGCAGTACTTC. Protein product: CASSLSPLLDEQYF.